The clone carrying this T cell receptor beta chain appeared many times. The CDR3 contains 15 residues. V lost 5 bases to trimming and J lost 2 bases, with 16 bases between them. Germline CDR1 and CDR2: MNHEY and SMNVEV (reference sequence). The record originates from a study of T cells in Graves' hyperthyroidism and ophthalmopathy. RNA transcripts provided the source from which TCR beta CDR3 regions were amplified. First-round RT-PCR targeting the TCR CDR3 was performed with the HTBI primer set. TCRdb reanalysed the multiplex PCR reads using MiXCR and keeps one entry per CDR3 protein. The data contain some 400,000 distinct CDR3 sequences, about 18% of them seen just once; the ten biggest clones take up about 3.7%.

This TCR came from a woman aged 18-35 years with Graves' hyperthyroidism. Source material: blood. This chain joins TRBV27 and TRBJ2-7, with D unresolved. The CDR3: CASSRSGSDPYEQYF. As DNA, the CDR3 is TGTGCCAGCAGTAGATCCGGGTCGGACCCCTACGAGCAGTACTTC.